This T cell receptor (beta chain) was recovered during a study of CD8 T cells in ankylosing spondylitis. V was shortened by 5 bases and J by 5 bases, with 15 bases between the two germline ends. CDR3 length: 14 residues. CDR1 and CDR2 from the germline V gene are SEHNR and FQNEAQ (reference sequence). Each TCR beta library was made by quantitative 5'-RACE that incorporated molecular barcodes. TCRdb itself ran the 5' RACE reads through MiXCR, one entry per CDR3 protein. The sample includes roughly 90,000 distinct CDR3 sequences, approximately 8.9% of them seen just once. Study-level points and caveats: A motif of 7 to 9 highly homologous TCR beta variants was seen as apparently characteristic of ankylosing spondylitis blood. A number of the motif variants had already been described in reactive arthritis synovial fluid and blood.

At least ten counts were recorded for this clonotype. Its antigen is unknown. The sequence derives from a male donor with ankylosing spondylitis. The sequenced sample consisted of blood, either unsorted or a sorted T cell fraction (not recorded which). This sequence joins TRBV7-9 and TRBJ2-5, with D possibly TRBD2 on 6 matching bases. This CDR3 reads CASSLGAGLETQYF. The CDR3 DNA is TGTGCCAGCAGCCTCGGGGCGGGGTTGGAGACCCAGTACTTC.